Each of the 24 T cell receptor beta chains below was sequenced from the same sample in a study of early T cells in non-severe SARS-CoV-2 infection. TCRdb re-called the 5' RACE reads through MiXCR, storing one row per CDR3 protein. Of some 40,000 distinct CDR3 sequences in the sample, around 4% were seen once. The sample comprised whole blood. Receptor source: an adult who was a healthcare worker with PCR-confirmed SARS-CoV-2 infection or an uninfected control (not recorded which).

This clonotype was seen many times. The rearrangement joins TRBV5-1 to TRBJ2-5; TRBD2 might be the D (6 bases). CDR1 SGHRS and CDR2 YFSETQ come from the germline V gene. The CDR3 contains 14 residues. Trimming left V 4 bases short and J 5 bases short, with 15 bases between. The CDR3 protein is CASSNGGSRETQYF. CDR3 nucleotides: TGCGCCAGCAGCAATGGGGGGTCCCGTGAGACCCAGTACTTC.

This clonotype was seen many times. The gene calls are TRBV4-3 and TRBJ2-4; D may be TRBD1 (5 bases). The ends were cut back, 2 bases at V and 5 bases at J, with 10 bases in the middle. In germline, CDR1 is LGHNA, CDR2 YSLEER. This CDR3 is 14 amino acids long. CDR3 bases: TGCGCCAGCAGCCAACAGGAAGGGGAAAACATTCAGTACTTC. Its protein is CASSQQEGENIQYF.

The table lists this clonotype with many counts. V gene TRBV7-2 combines with J gene TRBJ1-1; TRBD1 aligns across 7 bases. The germline V gene encodes CDR1 SGHTA and CDR2 FQGNSA. Losses at the gene ends were 4 bases for V and 4 bases for J; bases not matched to a gene: 6. CDR3 length equals 14 residues. CDR3 coding DNA: TGTGCCAGCAGCTCTGACAGGGTGGGCACTGAAGCTTTCTTT. Amino acids: CASSSDRVGTEAFF.

This clonotype was detected only a few times. The rearrangement joins TRBV6-5 to TRBJ2-1, with TRBD2 identical over 13 bases. The V segment lost 0 bases and the J segment 8 bases; nucleotides outside the gene matches: 4. CDR3 size: 16 residues. CDR1 and CDR2 (germline): MNHEY, SVGAGI. The CDR3 spells CASSYSGLAGVHEQFF. The CDR3 DNA is TGTGCCAGCAGTTACTCAGGACTAGCGGGAGTCCATGAGCAGTTCTTC.

In its sample, this clonotype was seen many times. This sequence joins TRBV15 and TRBJ1-5, with 9 bases identical to TRBD1. Germline assignment: CDR1 LNHNV and CDR2 YYDKDF (reference sequence). Losses at the gene ends were 9 bases for V and 0 bases for J; bases not matched to a gene: 3. This CDR3 contains 14 residues. In nucleotides, the CDR3 is TGTGCCACACAGGGGGCGGGTAGCAATCAGCCCCAGCATTTT. Translating it yields CATQGAGSNQPQHF.

This clonotype was found many times. This rearrangement joins TRBV7-2 to TRBJ2-1, with 12 bases identical to TRBD2. Germline values: CDR1 SGHTA, CDR2 FQGNSA. V shed 1 base and J 2 bases; nucleotides not matched to a gene: 6. CDR3 length equals 18 residues. The CDR3 loop reads CASSLVLAGGGPYNEQFF. CDR3 DNA sequence: TGTGCCAGCAGCTTAGTGCTAGCGGGAGGGGGTCCCTACAATGAGCAGTTCTTC.

In its sample, this clonotype was seen many times. The rearrangement joins TRBV28 to TRBJ1-1; the D is unclear. Germline CDR1 is MDHEN and CDR2 is SYDVKM. V lost 6 bases and J lost 5, with 13 bases in between. The CDR3 runs 13 residues. The CDR3 sequence: CASSPGWGTEAFF. The CDR3 bases are TGTGCCAGCAGCCCTGGGTGGGGAACTGAAGCTTTCTTT.

By share, this clonotype counts as medium-sized. The rearrangement joins TRBV29-1 to TRBJ1-2, with 7 bases aligning to TRBD1. The germline V gene has CDR1 SQVTM and CDR2 ANQGSEA. The trim removed 1 base at V and 2 bases at J, leaving 7 bases unmatched. This CDR3 comprises 15 residues. The CDR3, as DNA: TGCAGCGTTGAAGCCCGGGACAGACACAACTATGGCTACACCTTC. Amino acid sequence: CSVEARDRHNYGYTF.

This clonotype was counted many times. This sequence joins TRBV5-1 and TRBJ2-1; 9 nucleotides agree with TRBD2. This CDR3 spans 18 amino acids. The ends lost 4 bases at V and 1 base at J; junction bases unmatched: 12. CDR1 and CDR2 from the germline V gene are SGHRS and YFSETQ. The CDR3 loop reads CASSPPGSGSRSYNEQFF. CDR3 bases: TGCGCCAGCAGCCCTCCGGGTAGCGGGAGTAGGTCCTACAATGAGCAGTTCTTC.

Concerning this clonotype itself: This may arise from a read error, as a much more abundant clone is one base away. This chain connects TRBV15 to TRBJ2-2; 7 bases fit TRBD2. Germline V gives CDR1 LNHNV, CDR2 YYDKDF (reference sequence). The CDR3 runs to 15 residues. CDR3 sequence reads: CVTSTSGDNTGELFF. The CDR3 region has the DNA TGTGTCACCAGCACGAGCGGGGATAACACCGGGGAGCTGTTTTTT.

This clonotype was observed at least ten times. The chain has TRBV19 and TRBJ2-1; D unresolved. This CDR3 region has 12 residues. Germline CDR1 and CDR2: LNHDA and SQIVND (reference sequence). V lost 0 bases, J lost 4 bases, and 1 base lay in between. The DNA for the CDR3 is TGTGCCAGTAGTATAGATTACAATGAGCAGTTCTTC. Translating it yields CASSIDYNEQFF.

This clonotype was detected many times. The genes are TRBV7-6 and TRBJ1-3; D perhaps matches TRBD1 (5 bases). Germline V CDR1 and CDR2: SGHVS, FNYEAQ. The CDR3 totals 17 residues. Trimming shortened V by 5 bases and J by 0 bases, and 17 bases separated the two germline ends. The CDR3 DNA reads as TGTGCCAGCAGCGATCATCAAGGACACCGCTCTGGAAACACCATATATTTT. Amino acid sequence: CASSDHQGHRSGNTIYF.

This chain links TRBV12-3 or TRBV12-4 with TRBJ2-5, with D uncertain. V was trimmed by 4 bases and J by 2 bases, leaving 14 bases between them. The CDR3 has 15 amino acids. Here the CDR3 reads CASSSPGLRQETQYF. CDR3 DNA: TGTGCCAGCAGTTCGCCGGGCCTGCGGCAAGAGACCCAGTACTTC.

This clonotype occurred many times. The rearrangement joins TRBV4-3 to TRBJ2-3, with 8 bases matching TRBD2. The germline V gene has CDR1 LGHNA and CDR2 YSLEER. The CDR3 consists of 18 residues. After removal of 0 bases from V and 6 bases from J, the junction contained 14 bases not matched to a gene. DNA of the CDR3: TGCGCCAGCAGCCAAGATTCCGCGGGGGGCTATCATTTGGATACGCAGTATTTT. The encoded protein is CASSQDSAGGYHLDTQYF.

This clonotype was detected only a few times. The rearrangement uses TRBV10-3 and TRBJ2-5; no reliable D call. CDR1 and CDR2 from the germline V gene are ENHRY and SYGVKD. V lost 3 bases to trimming and J lost 2 bases, with 4 bases between them. The CDR3 length is 12 residues. The CDR3: CAISDPQETQYF. For the CDR3, the DNA is TGTGCCATCAGTGACCCTCAAGAGACCCAGTACTTC.

This clonotype showed up many times. The gene calls are TRBV3-1 and TRBJ2-1, with a tentative D call TRBD1 (5 bases). This CDR3 has 12 residues. The V gene's germline CDR1 is LGHDT and CDR2 YNNKEL (reference sequence). V dropped 5 bases and J dropped 9 bases, with 11 bases sitting between them. CDR3 sequence: CASSTRTSEQFF. The CDR3 nucleotides are TGTGCCAGCAGCACGCGGACAAGTGAGCAGTTCTTC.

This clonotype occurred many times. The J gene is TRBJ2-2, the V gene TRBV4-3; 12 positions agree with TRBD1. CDR1 is LGHNA and CDR2 is YSLEER in the germline V gene. The CDR3 contains 20 residues. With V trimmed by 0 bases and J by 1 base, 9 bases remained unmatched. The CDR3 reads CASSQDGPGQGAQNTGELFF. DNA of the CDR3: TGCGCCAGCAGCCAAGACGGGCCGGGACAGGGGGCCCAGAACACCGGGGAGCTGTTTTTT.

This clonotype showed up many times. The chain carries TRBV7-9 and TRBJ1-4, with TRBD1 as a possible D gene (5 bases). Germline V lookup: CDR1 SEHNR, CDR2 FQNEAQ (reference sequence). V shed 1 base and J shed 8 bases, with 11 bases lying between them. CDR3 size: 14 residues. CDR3 nucleotide sequence: TGTGCCAGCAGCTTAGTAGGGACGGGGGAAAAACTGTTTTTT. It specifies CASSLVGTGEKLFF.

In regard to this clonotype: A much larger clone differs from this one at a single base, so this may be a read error. The chain recombines TRBV28 with TRBJ1-3, with a possible D match to TRBD1 (6 bases). CDR1 is MDHEN, CDR2 SYDVKM, per germline. The CDR3 has 14 amino acids. The CDR3 protein is CASSFQGRENTMYF. As DNA, the CDR3 is TGTGCCAGCAGTTTCCAGGGGCGAGAAAACACCATGTATTTT.

The V and J genes are TRBV5-6 and TRBJ1-6; a possible D gene is TRBD1 (6 bases). Germline-derived CDR1 and CDR2 are SGHDT and YYEEEE. V dropped 0 bases and J dropped 14 bases, with 18 bases sitting between them. The CDR3 is 15 residues long. The CDR3 DNA reads TGTGCCAGCAGCTTGGCCTTCGGACAGCTCACCGCCCTCCACTTT. Amino acid sequence: CASSLAFGQLTALHF.

This clonotype was seen at least ten times. The chain has TRBV12-3 or TRBV12-4 and TRBJ2-1; 11 bases map to TRBD2. The junction had 18 bases not matched to a gene; V was cut back by 5 bases and J by 6 bases. CDR3 size: 19 residues. DNA for the CDR3: TGTGCCAGCAGTCCCGTTAGCGGGAGGGCCGTTTATAGGGGCAATGAGCAGTTCTTC. Its protein product is CASSPVSGRAVYRGNEQFF.

At least ten counts were recorded for this clonotype. The chain employs TRBV20-1 and TRBJ2-5, with D perhaps being TRBD1 or TRBD2 (5 bases each). This CDR3 spans 15 amino acids. Trimming removed 6 bases at V and 2 bases at J, with 19 bases between. Per the germline V gene, CDR1 is DFQATT and CDR2 is SNEGSKA (reference sequence). CDR3 bases: TGCAGTGCCCCTACATTAGGGACCAAACAAGAGACCCAGTACTTC. Amino acid sequence: CSAPTLGTKQETQYF.

This clonotype was recorded many times. The J gene is TRBJ1-2, the V gene TRBV4-1; 12 nucleotides agree with TRBD1. The trim removed 4 bases at V and 3 bases at J, leaving 3 bases unmatched. The CDR3 length is 15 residues. CDR1 MGHRA and CDR2 YSYEKL come from the germline V gene. The CDR3 protein is CASSPGTGGDYGYTF. In DNA form, the CDR3 reads TGCGCCAGCAGCCCTGGGACAGGGGGCGACTATGGCTACACCTTC.

This clonotype showed up many times. The chain carries TRBV25-1 and TRBJ2-7; the D gene is possibly TRBD1 (5 bases). The CDR3 contains 15 residues. With 4 bases removed from V and 3 bases from J, the gap between germline ends came to 16 bases. Germline CDR1 reads MGHDK; CDR2 reads SYGVNS. The CDR3, as DNA: TGTGCCAGCAGTGCCCCAGGGATAGGCCGCTACGAGCAGTACTTC. It specifies CASSAPGIGRYEQYF.